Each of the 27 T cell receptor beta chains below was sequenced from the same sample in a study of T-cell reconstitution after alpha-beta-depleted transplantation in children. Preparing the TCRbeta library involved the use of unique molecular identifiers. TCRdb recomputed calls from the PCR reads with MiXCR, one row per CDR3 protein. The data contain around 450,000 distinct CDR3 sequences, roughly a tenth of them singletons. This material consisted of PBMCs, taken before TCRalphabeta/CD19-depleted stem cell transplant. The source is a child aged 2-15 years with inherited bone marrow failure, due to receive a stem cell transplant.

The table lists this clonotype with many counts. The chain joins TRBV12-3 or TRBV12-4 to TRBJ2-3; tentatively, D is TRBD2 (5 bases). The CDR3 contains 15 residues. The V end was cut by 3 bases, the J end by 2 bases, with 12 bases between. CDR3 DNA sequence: TGTGCCAGCAGTTTTGGGCGGGTACCCACAGATACGCAGTATTTT. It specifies CASSFGRVPTDTQYF.

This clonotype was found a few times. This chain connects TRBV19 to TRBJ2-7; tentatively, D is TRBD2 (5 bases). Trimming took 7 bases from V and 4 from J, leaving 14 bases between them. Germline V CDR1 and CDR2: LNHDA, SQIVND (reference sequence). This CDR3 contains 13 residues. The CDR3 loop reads CASKEGAFYEQYF. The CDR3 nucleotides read TGTGCCAGTAAAGAGGGCGCTTTTTACGAGCAGTACTTC.

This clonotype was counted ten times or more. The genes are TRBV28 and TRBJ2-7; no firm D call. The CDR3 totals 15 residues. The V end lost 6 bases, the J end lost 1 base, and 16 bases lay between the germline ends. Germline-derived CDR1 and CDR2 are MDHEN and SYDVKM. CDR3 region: CASRSPTNFSYEQYF. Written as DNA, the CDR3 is TGTGCCAGCAGGTCCCCGACAAACTTTTCCTACGAGCAGTACTTC.

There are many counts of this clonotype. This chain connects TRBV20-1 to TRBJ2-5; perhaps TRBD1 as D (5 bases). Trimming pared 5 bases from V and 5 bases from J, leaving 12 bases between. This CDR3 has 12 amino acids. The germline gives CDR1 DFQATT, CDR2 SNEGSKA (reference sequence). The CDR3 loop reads CSAQTERETQYF. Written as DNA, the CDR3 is TGCAGTGCTCAGACAGAGAGGGAGACCCAGTACTTC.

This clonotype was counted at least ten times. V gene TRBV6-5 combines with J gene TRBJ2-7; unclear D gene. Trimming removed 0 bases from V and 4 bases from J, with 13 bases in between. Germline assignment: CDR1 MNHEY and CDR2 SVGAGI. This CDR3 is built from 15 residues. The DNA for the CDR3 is TGTGCCAGCAGTTACTCGGTAGCTCCATTGTACGAGCAGTACTTC. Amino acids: CASSYSVAPLYEQYF.

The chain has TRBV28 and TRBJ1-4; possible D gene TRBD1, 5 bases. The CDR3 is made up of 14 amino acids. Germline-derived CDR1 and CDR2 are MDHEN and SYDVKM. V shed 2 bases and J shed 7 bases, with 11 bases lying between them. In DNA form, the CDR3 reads TGTGCCAGCAGTTTACGGGGGGGGGTTGAAAAACTGTTTTTT. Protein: CASSLRGGVEKLFF.

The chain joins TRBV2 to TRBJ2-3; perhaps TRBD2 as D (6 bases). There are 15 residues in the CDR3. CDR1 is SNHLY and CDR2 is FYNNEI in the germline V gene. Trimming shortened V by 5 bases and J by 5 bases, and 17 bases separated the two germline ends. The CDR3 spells CASSLLATTIDTQYF. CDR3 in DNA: TGTGCCAGCAGTCTACTAGCTACTACTATAGATACGCAGTATTTT. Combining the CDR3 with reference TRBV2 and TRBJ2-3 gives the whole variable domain EPEVTQTPSHQVTQMGQEVILRCVPISNHLYFYWYRQILGQKVEFLVSFYNNEISEKSEIFDDQFSVERPDGSNFTLKIRSTKLEDSAMYFCASSLLATTIDTQYFGPGTRLTVL.

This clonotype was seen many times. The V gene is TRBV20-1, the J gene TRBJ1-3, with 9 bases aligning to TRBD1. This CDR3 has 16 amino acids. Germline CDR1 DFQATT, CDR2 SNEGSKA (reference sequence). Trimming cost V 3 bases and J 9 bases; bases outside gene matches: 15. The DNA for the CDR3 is TGCAGTGCTAGGCCCACCAATCGGGACAGGGAAGCCACCATATATTTT. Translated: CSARPTNRDREATIYF.

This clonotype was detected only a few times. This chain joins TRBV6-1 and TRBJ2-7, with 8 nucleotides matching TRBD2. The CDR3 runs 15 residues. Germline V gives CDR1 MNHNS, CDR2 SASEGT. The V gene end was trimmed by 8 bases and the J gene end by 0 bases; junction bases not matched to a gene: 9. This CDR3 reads CASGLIAGSSYEQYF. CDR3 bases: TGTGCCAGCGGGCTTATAGCGGGGTCCTCCTACGAGCAGTACTTC.

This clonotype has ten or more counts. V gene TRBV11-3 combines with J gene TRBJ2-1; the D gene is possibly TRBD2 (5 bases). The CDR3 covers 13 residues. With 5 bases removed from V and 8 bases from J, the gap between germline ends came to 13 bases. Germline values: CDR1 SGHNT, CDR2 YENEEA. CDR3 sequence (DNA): TGTGCCAGCAGCCCGGGGTGGGGAGATGAGCAGTTCTTC. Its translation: CASSPGWGDEQFF.

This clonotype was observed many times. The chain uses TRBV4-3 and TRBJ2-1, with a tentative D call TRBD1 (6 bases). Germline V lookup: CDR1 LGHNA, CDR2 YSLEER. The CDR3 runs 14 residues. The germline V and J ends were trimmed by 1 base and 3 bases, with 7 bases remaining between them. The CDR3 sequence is CASSQGGRYNEQFF. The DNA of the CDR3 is TGCGCCAGCAGCCAAGGGGGGCGCTACAATGAGCAGTTCTTC.

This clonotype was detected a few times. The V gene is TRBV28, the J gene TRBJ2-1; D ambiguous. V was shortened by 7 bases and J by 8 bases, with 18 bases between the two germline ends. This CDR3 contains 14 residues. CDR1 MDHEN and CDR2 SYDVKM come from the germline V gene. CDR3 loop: CASTSRALFYEQFF. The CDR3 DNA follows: TGTGCCAGCACCTCGCGAGCGTTATTTTATGAGCAGTTCTTC.

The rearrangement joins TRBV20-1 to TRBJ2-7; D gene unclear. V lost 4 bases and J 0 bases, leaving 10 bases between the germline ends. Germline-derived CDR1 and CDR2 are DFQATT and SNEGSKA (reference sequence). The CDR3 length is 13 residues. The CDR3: CSATLLGSYEQYF. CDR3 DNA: TGCAGTGCTACCCTGCTGGGCTCCTACGAGCAGTACTTC.

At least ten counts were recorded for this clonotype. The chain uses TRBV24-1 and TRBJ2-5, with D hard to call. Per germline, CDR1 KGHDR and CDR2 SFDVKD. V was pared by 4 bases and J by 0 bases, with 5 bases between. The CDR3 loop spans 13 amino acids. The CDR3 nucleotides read TGTGCCACCAGTGAACCTTACCAAGAGACCCAGTACTTC. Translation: CATSEPYQETQYF.

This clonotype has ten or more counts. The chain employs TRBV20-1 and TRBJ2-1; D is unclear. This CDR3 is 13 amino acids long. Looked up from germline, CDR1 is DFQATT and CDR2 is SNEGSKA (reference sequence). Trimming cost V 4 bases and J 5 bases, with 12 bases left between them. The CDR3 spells CSATGNGNNEQFF. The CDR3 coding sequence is TGCAGTGCTACCGGTAACGGAAACAATGAGCAGTTCTTC.

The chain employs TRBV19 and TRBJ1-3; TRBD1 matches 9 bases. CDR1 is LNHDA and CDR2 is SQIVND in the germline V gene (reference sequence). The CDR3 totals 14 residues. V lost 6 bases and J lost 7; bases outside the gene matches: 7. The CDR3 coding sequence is TGTGCCAGTAGCCGGACAGGGGTGGCGAACACCATATATTTT. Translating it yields CASSRTGVANTIYF.

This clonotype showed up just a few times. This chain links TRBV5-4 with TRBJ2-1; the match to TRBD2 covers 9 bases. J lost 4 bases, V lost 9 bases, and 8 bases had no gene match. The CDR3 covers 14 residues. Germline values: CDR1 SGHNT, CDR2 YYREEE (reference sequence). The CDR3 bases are TGTGCCACCCAGCGGGAGGCGGGGTACAATGAGCAGTTCTTC. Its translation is CATQREAGYNEQFF. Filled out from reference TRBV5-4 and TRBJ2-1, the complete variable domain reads ETGVTQSPTHLIKTRGQQVTLRCSSQSGHNTVSWYQQALGQGPQFIFQYYREEENGRGNFPPRFSGLQFPNYSSELNVNALELDDSALYLCATQREAGYNEQFFGPGTRLTVL.

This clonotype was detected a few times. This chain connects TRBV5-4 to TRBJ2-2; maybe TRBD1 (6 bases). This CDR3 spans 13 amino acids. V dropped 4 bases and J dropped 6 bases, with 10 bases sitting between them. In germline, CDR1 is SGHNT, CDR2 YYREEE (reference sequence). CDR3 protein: CASSPGQPGELFF. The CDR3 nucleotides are TGTGCCAGCAGCCCTGGACAGCCCGGGGAGCTGTTTTTT.

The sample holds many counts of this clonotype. CDR3 DNA: TGTGCCAGCAGCTTAGTTGGGACTAGAAGGGAGCAGTACTTC. Its protein product is CASSLVGTRREQYF. V and J are TRBV7-2 and TRBJ2-7, with TRBD2 matching over 8 bases. There are 14 residues in the CDR3. The ends lost 1 base at V and 7 bases at J; junction bases unmatched: 6. Germline CDR1 SGHTA, CDR2 FQGNSA.

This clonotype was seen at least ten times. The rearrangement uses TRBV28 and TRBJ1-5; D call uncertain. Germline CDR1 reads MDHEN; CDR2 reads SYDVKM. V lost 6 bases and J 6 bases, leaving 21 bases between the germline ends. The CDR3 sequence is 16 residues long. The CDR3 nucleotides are TGTGCCAGCAGGACTCGCGTGCGGGGTGGCGGTCAGCCCCAGCATTTT. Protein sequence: CASRTRVRGGGQPQHF.

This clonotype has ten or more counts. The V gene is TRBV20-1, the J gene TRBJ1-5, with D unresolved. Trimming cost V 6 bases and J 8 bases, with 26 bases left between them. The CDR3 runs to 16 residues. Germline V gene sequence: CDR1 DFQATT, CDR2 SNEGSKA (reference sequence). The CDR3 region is CSAIENMGQAGKPQHF. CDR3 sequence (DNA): TGCAGTGCCATAGAGAATATGGGCCAGGCAGGAAAGCCCCAGCATTTT.

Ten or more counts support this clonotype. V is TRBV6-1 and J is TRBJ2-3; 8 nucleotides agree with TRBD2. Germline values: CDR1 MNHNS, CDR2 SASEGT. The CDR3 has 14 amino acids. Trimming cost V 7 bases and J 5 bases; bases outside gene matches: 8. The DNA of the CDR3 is TGTGCCAGCAACCTGGGACTAGAGGGAGATACGCAGTATTTT. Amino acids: CASNLGLEGDTQYF.

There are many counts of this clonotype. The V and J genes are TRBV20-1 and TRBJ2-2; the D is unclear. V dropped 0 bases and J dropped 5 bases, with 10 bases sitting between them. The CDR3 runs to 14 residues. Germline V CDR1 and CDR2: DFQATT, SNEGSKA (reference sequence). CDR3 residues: CSARDIGITGELFF. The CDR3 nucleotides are TGCAGTGCTAGAGATATAGGCATTACCGGGGAGCTGTTTTTT.

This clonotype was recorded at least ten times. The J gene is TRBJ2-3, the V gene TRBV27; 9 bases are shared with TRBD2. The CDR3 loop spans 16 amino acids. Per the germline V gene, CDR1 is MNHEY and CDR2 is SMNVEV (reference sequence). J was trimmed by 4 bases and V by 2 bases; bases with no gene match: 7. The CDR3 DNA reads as TGTGCCAGCAGTTTAGAAGCGGGAGGTTCTCCAGATACGCAGTATTTT. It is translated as CASSLEAGGSPDTQYF.

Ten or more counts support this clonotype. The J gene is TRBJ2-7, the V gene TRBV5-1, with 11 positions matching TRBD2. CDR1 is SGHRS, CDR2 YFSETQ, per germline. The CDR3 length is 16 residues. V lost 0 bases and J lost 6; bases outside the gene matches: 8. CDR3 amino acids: CASSLAGLAGFSEQYF. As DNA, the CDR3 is TGCGCCAGCAGCTTGGCCGGACTAGCGGGCTTCAGCGAGCAGTACTTC.

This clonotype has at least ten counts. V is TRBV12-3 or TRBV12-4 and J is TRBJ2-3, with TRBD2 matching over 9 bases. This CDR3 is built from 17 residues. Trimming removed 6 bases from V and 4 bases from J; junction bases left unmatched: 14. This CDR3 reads CASSISVGSGSADTQYF. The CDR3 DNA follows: TGTGCCAGCAGCATCAGTGTAGGTAGCGGGAGTGCAGATACGCAGTATTTT.

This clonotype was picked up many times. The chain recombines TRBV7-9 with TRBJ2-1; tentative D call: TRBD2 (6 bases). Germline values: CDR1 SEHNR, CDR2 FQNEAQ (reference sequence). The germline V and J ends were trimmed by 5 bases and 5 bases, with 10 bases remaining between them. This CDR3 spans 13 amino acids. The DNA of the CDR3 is TGTGCCAGCAGCCCGGGACTTCACAATGAGCAGTTCTTC. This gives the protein CASSPGLHNEQFF.